This TCR beta chain came from a study of blood T cell repertoires in COVID-19. Germline CDR1 is KGHSH and CDR2 is LQKENI. The V end lost 8 bases, the J end lost 7 bases, and 18 bases lay between the germline ends. The CDR3 has 15 amino acids. TCRdb's copy holds only in-frame clones and misses some; the assay was immunoSEQ multiplex PCR. The table has 200,000 to 250,000 clones, 85% seen once; the top ten hold approximately 2.6%. This chain links TRBV18 with TRBJ1-6; a possible D gene is TRBD1 (6 bases). The sequence derives from a middle-aged man who had recovered from COVID-19. Sequencing was done on a sample of peripheral blood. CDR3 sequence reads: CASTYRASTNSPLHF. CDR3 coding DNA: TGTGCCAGCACCTACAGGGCTTCGACGAATTCACCCCTCCACTTT.